This T cell receptor (beta chain) was captured by sequencing in a study of blood T cell repertoires in COVID-19. Study-wide context: From T cells, B-cell-depleted T cells, or PBMCs came the material, which was cDNA or gDNA.

Germline CDR1 and CDR2: SGHTA and FQGNSA. This CDR3 spans 17 amino acids. J gave up 0 bases and V 1 base, and 6 bases lay outside the gene matches. Authors' methods: Counts of nucleated cells, estimated from reference gene primer amplification, were obtained. The method was immunoSEQ multiplex PCR; TCRdb's version includes in-frame clones alone and lacks a portion of them. D and trimming were read from the DNA, whereas the V and J calls and clone size are those reported in that table. Here the sample spans some 220,000 clones, 87% being singletons. What was sequenced was peripheral blood. This TCR was recovered from a young woman who had recovered from COVID-19. The chain has TRBV7-2 and TRBJ2-1; TRBD2 matches at 7 bases. Written as DNA, the CDR3 is TGTGCCAGCAGCTTAGAAGGCGGCGGGAGCTCCTACAATGAGCAGTTCTTC. Protein: CASSLEGGGSSYNEQFF.